This T cell receptor beta chain was profiled in a study of blood T cell repertoires in COVID-19. Study details: Whether acute or convalescent, the COVID-19 samples came from the United States, Italy and Spain. The analysed material was cDNA or gDNA that came from T cells, B-cell-depleted T cells, or PBMCs.

Exposed study participants had met a COVID-19 case within 2 weeks before entry. Trimming pared 6 bases from V and 2 bases from J, leaving 17 bases between. This CDR3 has 16 residues. CDR1 MDHEN and CDR2 SYDVKM come from the germline V gene. Original handling: Nucleated cell number was recorded as an estimate derived from reference gene primer amplification. Produced via immunoSEQ multiplex PCR; TCRdb's table is partial and in-frame only. V, J and clone size are those of that table, while D and trimming were read from the DNA. The sample includes about 320,000 clones, about 85% of them seen just once. The TCR was taken from a woman aged 30 to 39 who had been exposed to COVID-19. V is TRBV28 and J is TRBJ1-5; a weak D match, TRBD1 (5 bases). Sequencing was done on a sample of PBMCs or T cells enriched from blood (not recorded which). CDR3 in amino acids: CASRSDPGGGNQPQHF. The CDR3 bases are TGTGCCAGCAGATCAGACCCGGGGGGTGGCAATCAGCCCCAGCATTTT.